Each of the 15 T cell receptor beta chains below was sequenced from the same sample in a study of blood T cell repertoires in COVID-19. Only in-frame clones appear in the TCRdb table, and some are missing; sequencing was by immunoSEQ multiplex PCR. The data show about 150,000 clones, 87% seen once. The sample taken for sequencing was peripheral blood. The receptor set was obtained from a human donor in a cohort sampled during active COVID-19.

The CDR3 protein is CASSYSGPTGLASYEQYF. For the CDR3, the DNA is TGTGCCAGCAGTTACTCGGGGCCTACAGGGTTGGCCTCCTACGAGCAGTACTTC. The chain joins TRBV6-2 or TRBV6-3 to TRBJ2-7, with D possibly matching TRBD1 (6 bases). The CDR3 totals 18 residues. Germline V CDR1 and CDR2: MNHEY, SVGEGT. Deletions cut 0 bases from V and 0 bases from J, with 18 bases between.

The chain uses TRBV7-3 and TRBJ2-3, with 8 positions matching TRBD1. The CDR3 loop spans 14 amino acids. The V gene's germline CDR1 is SGHTA and CDR2 FQGTGA. The junction had 2 bases not matched to a gene; V was cut back by 4 bases and J by 2 bases. The CDR3 spells CASSWTGNTDTQYF. The CDR3 DNA reads TGTGCCAGCAGCTGGACAGGGAACACAGATACGCAGTATTTT.

The rearrangement joins TRBV19 to TRBJ2-7; D is possibly TRBD1 (6 bases). V lost 4 bases, J lost 2 bases, and 12 bases lay in between. Germline V gene sequence: CDR1 LNHDA, CDR2 SQIVND (reference sequence). This CDR3 is built from 14 residues. The CDR3 DNA sequence: TGTGCCAGTAGTAGGCAGGGGAGCCCCTACGAGCAGTACTTC. It is translated as CASSRQGSPYEQYF.

This sequence joins TRBV5-1 and TRBJ2-2; D might be TRBD2 (6 bases). V lost 1 base, J lost 1 base, and 11 bases lay in between. CDR1 is SGHRS and CDR2 is YFSETQ in the germline V gene. This CDR3 is 16 amino acids long. CDR3 bases: TGCGCCAGCAGCTTGAACTTCGGGGGGAACACCGGGGAGCTGTTTTTT. The encoded protein is CASSLNFGGNTGELFF. Using reference TRBV5-1 and TRBJ2-2 for the parts outside the CDR3, the full variable domain is KAGVTQTPRYLIKTRGQQVTLSCSPISGHRSVSWYQQTPGQGLQFLFEYFSETQRNKGNFPGRFSGRQFSNSRSEMNVSTLELGDSALYLCASSLNFGGNTGELFFGEGSRLTVL.

V is TRBV7-2 and J is TRBJ1-4, with a tentative D call TRBD1 (6 bases). The CDR3 extends over 15 amino acids. V shed 5 bases and J shed 7 bases, with 17 bases lying between them. The germline CDR1 and CDR2 sequences are SGHTA and FQGNSA. DNA of the CDR3: TGTGCCAGCAGCGCAACAGGGACGGGGGGTGAAAAACTGTTTTTT. This gives the protein CASSATGTGGEKLFF. The entire variable domain, with the rest obtained from reference TRBV7-2 and TRBJ1-4, is as follows: GAGVSQSPSNKVTEKGKDVELRCDPISGHTALYWYRQSLGQGLEFLIYFQGNSAPDKSGLPSDRFSAERTGGSVSTLTIQRTQQEDSAVYLCASSATGTGGEKLFFGSGTQLSVL.

The chain is built from TRBV18 and TRBJ2-1, with 13 bases matching TRBD2. CDR1 is KGHSH, CDR2 LQKENI, per germline. The CDR3 spans 17 residues. Losses at the gene ends were 3 bases for V and 7 bases for J; bases not matched to a gene: 9. Here the CDR3 DNA reads TGTGCCAGCTCACCCACTAGCGGGGGGGCCAGCGGGAATGAGCAGTTCTTC. Its protein is CASSPTSGGASGNEQFF.

V usage is TRBV7-8 and J usage is TRBJ1-4, with D uncertain. The CDR3 length is 13 residues. Germline V gene lookup returns CDR1 SGHVS and CDR2 FQNEAQ. Trimming took off 2 bases at V and 8 bases at J, with 9 bases between the two ends. In nucleotides, the CDR3 is TGTGCCAGCAGCTTATTACTACCGGAAAAACTGTTTTTT. It translates to CASSLLLPEKLFF.

The chain is built from TRBV19 and TRBJ1-1; 7 nucleotides align to TRBD1. Germline trimming cut 3 bases from V and 0 bases from J; bases unmatched to any gene: 10. CDR3 length: 17 amino acids. Germline V gene sequence: CDR1 LNHDA, CDR2 SQIVND (reference sequence). This CDR3 reads CASSMGAAGGLNTEAFF. The DNA for the CDR3 is TGTGCCAGTAGTATGGGAGCGGCAGGGGGACTGAACACTGAAGCTTTCTTT. The full variable domain, its missing parts supplied by reference TRBV19 and TRBJ1-1, is DGGITQSPKYLFRKEGQNVTLSCEQNLNHDAMYWYRQDPGQGLRLIYYSQIVNDFQKGDIAEGYSVSREKKESFPLTVTSAQKNPTAFYLCASSMGAAGGLNTEAFFGQGTRLTVV.

This clone has only one observation. The chain couples TRBV2 to TRBJ1-4, with 10 bases fitting TRBD1. Trimming cost V 1 base and J 8 bases; bases outside gene matches: 4. The germline V gene has CDR1 SNHLY and CDR2 FYNNEI. The CDR3 runs 15 residues. The CDR3 region has the DNA TGTGCCAGCAGTGAAGGACAGGGGGCTTGGGAAAAACTGTTTTTT. It yields the protein CASSEGQGAWEKLFF.

The chain links TRBV5-1 to TRBJ1-1; D gene unclear. The CDR3 has 15 amino acids. Per the germline V gene, CDR1 is SGHRS and CDR2 is YFSETQ. Trimming shortened V by 0 bases and J by 1 base, and 10 bases separated the two germline ends. The CDR3 nucleotides read TGCGCCAGCAGCTTGGCCACTTTGCCGAACACTGAAGCTTTCTTT. Translated: CASSLATLPNTEAFF.

This rearrangement joins TRBV5-1 to TRBJ2-2; TRBD2 agrees at 8 bases. J gave up 4 bases and V 0 bases, and 5 bases lay outside the gene matches. Germline V lookup: CDR1 SGHRS, CDR2 YFSETQ. CDR3 length: 16 amino acids. The CDR3 loop is CASSLAGGVTTGELFF. DNA of the CDR3: TGCGCCAGCAGCTTGGCCGGGGGGGTCACCACCGGGGAGCTGTTTTTT.

The chain carries TRBV19 and TRBJ2-7; D is ambiguous. Trimming left V 7 bases short and J 2 bases short, with 12 bases between. Per germline, CDR1 LNHDA and CDR2 SQIVND (reference sequence). The CDR3 covers 13 residues. CDR3 bases: TGTGCCAGTACCCCGACACCTCCCTACGAGCAGTACTTC. As protein: CASTPTPPYEQYF.

The chain couples TRBV27 to TRBJ1-6; 9 nucleotides line up with TRBD1. Germline loops: CDR1 MNHEY, CDR2 SMNVEV (reference sequence). V gave up 4 bases and J gave up 10 bases; unmatched junction bases: 8. The CDR3 sequence is 15 residues long. The CDR3 protein is CASSSQTGGASPLHF. For the CDR3, the DNA is TGTGCCAGCAGTTCCCAAACAGGGGGCGCGTCACCCCTCCACTTT.

This chain uses TRBV30 with TRBJ2-1, with D perhaps matching TRBD1 or TRBD2 (5 bases each). Looked up from germline, CDR1 is GTSNPN and CDR2 is SVGIG (reference sequence). The V end was cut by 8 bases, the J end by 4 bases, with 9 bases between. This CDR3 has 11 amino acids. For the CDR3, the DNA is TGTGCCGGGACCACATACAATGAGCAGTTCTTC. Its translation: CAGTTYNEQFF. The entire variable domain, with the rest obtained from reference TRBV30 and TRBJ2-1, is as follows: SQTIHQWPATLVQPVGSPLSLECTVEGTSNPNLYWYRQAAGRGLQLLFYSVGIGQISSEVPQNLSASRPQDRQFILSSKKLLLSDSGFYLCAGTTYNEQFFGPGTRLTVL.

The chain combines TRBV19 with TRBJ1-2; D is possibly TRBD1 (5 bases). Trimming removed 8 bases from V and 2 bases from J, with 15 bases in between. Germline loops: CDR1 LNHDA, CDR2 SQIVND (reference sequence). The CDR3 sequence is 14 residues long. The CDR3 loop reads CASLKGTNNYGYTF. For the CDR3, the DNA is TGTGCCAGTTTAAAGGGGACTAACAACTATGGCTACACCTTC.